The rows below give T cell receptor beta chains drawn from one sample of a study of cytomegalovirus exposure and HLA in healthy donors. Libraries were prepared by immunoSEQ multiplex PCR; TCRdb keeps only in-frame clonotypes and omits some of them. The profile shows over 200,000 clones, about 80% of them singletons. What was sequenced was PBMCs. Receptor source: a man in his forties in good health and CMV-seropositive. Each CDR3 is given with its conserved first and last residue. Only part of the rows carry a size: once, few, many, or a class if the clone is expanded.

J gene,clone size,V gene,CDR3 protein
TRBJ1-5,-,TRBV6-5,CASWGGVSQPQHF
TRBJ1-5,-,TRBV6-5,CASSYSDRAQPQHF
TRBJ1-2,-,TRBV6-5,CASSSGVRAYGYTF
TRBJ1-1,-,TRBV19,CASSDSVNTEAFF
TRBJ2-1,-,TRBV5-4,CASSLDRDNEQFF
TRBJ2-2,-,TRBV25-1,CASSGGGRAAGELFF
TRBJ1-1,-,TRBV7-9,CASSPAETENTEAFF
TRBJ2-1,-,TRBV6-1,CASSRGIYNEQFF
TRBJ2-1,once,TRBV4-2,CASGSGRTNEQFF
TRBJ1-2,-,TRBV28,CASTRQGGGYTF
TRBJ1-5,-,TRBV27,CASSLSLYQPQHF
TRBJ2-6,few,TRBV18,CASSPLRDREDRANVLTF
TRBJ1-2,-,TRBV11-2,CASSLVMAGGLNYGYTF
TRBJ2-2,-,TRBV2,CASGRQGVATGELFF
TRBJ1-2,-,TRBV29-1,CSAPGQGVYGYTF
TRBJ2-5,few,TRBV27,CASSPLDRGQETQYF
TRBJ1-2,-,TRBV28,CASSSFMLSGTGGVKGYTF
TRBJ1-1,-,TRBV2,CASSENRLQGEAFF
TRBJ1-5,-,TRBV6-1,CASSKQGTQPQHF
TRBJ2-2,-,TRBV2,CASRWSEGTGELFF
TRBJ1-1,-,TRBV7-9,CSSSRPGTLNTEAFF
TRBJ2-7,-,TRBV11-2,CASSLDLAGAGRQYF
TRBJ1-3,-,TRBV7-9,CASSRLYRDRGNTIYF
TRBJ1-2,few,TRBV30,CAWRETAYGYTF
TRBJ1-4,-,TRBV6-5,CASSRTEVKEKLFF
TRBJ2-5,-,TRBV15,CATSGRQVIQETQYF
TRBJ2-1,-,TRBV5-1,CASSPQEPTSGSSYNEQFF
TRBJ2-3,-,TRBV10-1,CASSARAGGTDTQYF
TRBJ2-1,-,TRBV5-1,CASSPTSSAGEQFF
TRBJ2-7,-,TRBV27,CASSWAGQGVYEQYF
TRBJ2-3,-,TRBV9,CASSVVGGGTDTQYF
TRBJ1-1,-,TRBV27,CASSFAGTVGYTEAFF
TRBJ1-3,-,TRBV2,CASSAEGAGHTNTIYF